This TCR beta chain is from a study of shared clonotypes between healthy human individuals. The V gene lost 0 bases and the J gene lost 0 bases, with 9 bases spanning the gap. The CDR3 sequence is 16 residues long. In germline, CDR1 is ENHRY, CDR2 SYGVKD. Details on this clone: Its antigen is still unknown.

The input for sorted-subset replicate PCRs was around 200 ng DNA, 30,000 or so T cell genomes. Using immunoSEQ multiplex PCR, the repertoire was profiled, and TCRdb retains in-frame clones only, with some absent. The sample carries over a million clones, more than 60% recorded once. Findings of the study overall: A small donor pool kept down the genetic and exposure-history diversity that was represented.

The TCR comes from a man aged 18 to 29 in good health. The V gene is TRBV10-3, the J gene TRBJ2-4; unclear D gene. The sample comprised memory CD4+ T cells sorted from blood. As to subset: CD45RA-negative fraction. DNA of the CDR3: TGTGCCATCAGTGAGTCTTCAGCTTTAGCCAAAAACATTCAGTACTTC. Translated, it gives CAISESSALAKNIQYF.